A single sample is the source of the 29 T cell receptor beta chains below, sequenced in a study of blood T cell repertoires in COVID-19. Profiled with immunoSEQ multiplex PCR; TCRdb holds only in-frame clones, not every one. The sample holds under 100,000 clones; around 87% are singletons and the top ten take about 17%. Specimen: peripheral blood. These receptor sequences come from a human donor in a cohort sampled during active COVID-19.

This clone was recorded only once. The chain is built from TRBV5-1 and TRBJ1-1; TRBD1 aligns across 11 bases. Unmatched junction bases numbered 6, after V lost 0 bases and J lost 11 bases. The CDR3 has 14 amino acids. Germline loops: CDR1 SGHRS, CDR2 YFSETQ. The chain's CDR3 is CASSLEWTGGAAFF. The CDR3 DNA sequence: TGCGCCAGCAGCTTGGAGTGGACAGGGGGCGCGGCTTTCTTT.

This sequence joins TRBV2 and TRBJ1-3; the D gene is possibly TRBD1 (5 bases). CDR3 length: 14 residues. Trimming took 3 bases from V and 3 from J, leaving 9 bases between them. Germline assignment: CDR1 SNHLY and CDR2 FYNNEI. CDR3 nucleotides: TGTGCCAGCAGTGACATGGGGCATGGAAACACCATATATTTT. It specifies CASSDMGHGNTIYF.

CDR3 sequence reads: CASSVSDGGETQYF. The CDR3 nucleotides are TGTGCCAGCAGCGTGTCGGATGGGGGGGAGACCCAGTACTTC. This chain connects TRBV9 to TRBJ2-5, with a weak D call TRBD2 (6 bases). V shed 2 bases and J shed 5 bases, with 13 bases lying between them. The length of the CDR3 is 14 residues. The V gene's germline CDR1 is SGDLS and CDR2 YYNGEE.

V gene TRBV14 combines with J gene TRBJ2-1; 9 bases are a match to TRBD2. The CDR3 extends over 17 amino acids. Germline V gives CDR1 SGHDN, CDR2 FVKESK. Losses at the gene ends were 1 base for V and 3 bases for J; bases not matched to a gene: 7. The CDR3 region has the DNA TGTGCCAGCAGCCAAGTTGCGGGGGGGCCTGGCTACAATGAGCAGTTCTTC. This sequence encodes CASSQVAGGPGYNEQFF.

The chain has TRBV6-4 and TRBJ1-1; 8 nucleotides agree with TRBD1. The V gene's germline CDR1 is MRHNA and CDR2 SNTAGT. The length of the CDR3 is 14 residues. The V gene end was trimmed by 6 bases and the J gene end by 6 bases; junction bases not matched to a gene: 9. CDR3 DNA sequence: TGTGCCAGCAGGTCGACAGGGGACTTTTCTGAAGCTTTCTTT. As protein: CASRSTGDFSEAFF.

The gene calls are TRBV18 and TRBJ2-7; D perhaps matches TRBD2 (6 bases). The V gene lost 6 bases and the J gene lost 7 bases, with 13 bases spanning the gap. CDR1 KGHSH and CDR2 LQKENI come from the germline V gene. There are 12 residues in the CDR3. In nucleotides, the CDR3 is TGTGCCAGCTCCCTCACTGGGGGGGAGCAGTACTTC. It encodes CASSLTGGEQYF. Full variable domain (missing parts from reference TRBV18 and TRBJ2-7): NAGVMQNPRHLVRRRGQEARLRCSPMKGHSHVYWYRQLPEEGLKFMVYLQKENIIDESGMPKERFSAEFPKEGPSILRIQQVVRGDSAAYFCASSLTGGEQYFGPGTRLTVT.

The chain links TRBV3-1 (or the pseudogene TRBV3-2) to TRBJ2-5; 8 nucleotides match TRBD2. Trimming removed 0 bases from V and 5 bases from J; junction bases left unmatched: 8. Germline V lookup: CDR1 LGHDT, CDR2 YNNKEL (reference sequence). The CDR3 has 16 residues. The CDR3 region has the DNA TGTGCCAGCAGCCAAGATTCCTGGCTAGCGGGCGAGACCCAGTACTTC. Translating gives CASSQDSWLAGETQYF.

This sequence joins TRBV2 and TRBJ2-1; 13 bases map to TRBD2. The CDR3 runs 13 residues. Germline values: CDR1 SNHLY, CDR2 FYNNEI. The V gene end was trimmed by 10 bases and the J gene end by 7 bases; junction bases not matched to a gene: 4. The CDR3 DNA reads TGTGCCACCCTGGGACTAGCGGGGAATGAGCAGTTCTTC. The encoded protein is CATLGLAGNEQFF.

The chain is built from TRBV18 and TRBJ2-2; 7 bases are shared with TRBD1. Germline V gene lookup returns CDR1 KGHSH and CDR2 LQKENI. The CDR3 has 16 amino acids. J lost 2 bases, V lost 6 bases, and 9 bases had no gene match. The CDR3 DNA sequence: TGTGCCAGCTCTACCATGACAGGGCAAAACACCGGGGAGCTGTTTTTT. Its protein product is CASSTMTGQNTGELFF.

This chain joins TRBV11-3 and TRBJ2-5, with a possible D match to TRBD1 (5 bases). The CDR3 has 13 amino acids. The V and J ends lost 2 bases and 5 bases respectively, with 9 bases between them. Germline V gene data show CDR1 as SGHNT and CDR2 as YENEEA. This chain's CDR3 is CASSLQGGETQYF. The CDR3 region has the DNA TGTGCCAGCAGCTTACAGGGTGGGGAGACCCAGTACTTC.

This chain joins TRBV19 and TRBJ2-1, with 8 nucleotides matching TRBD2. Trimming removed 3 bases from V and 9 bases from J; junction bases left unmatched: 16. The CDR3 covers 17 residues. The germline gives CDR1 LNHDA, CDR2 SQIVND (reference sequence). The chain's CDR3 is CASSIILSAGDRGEQFF. The CDR3, as DNA: TGTGCCAGTAGTATCATTCTCTCAGCGGGGGATAGAGGTGAGCAGTTCTTC. Full variable domain (missing parts from reference TRBV19 and TRBJ2-1): DGGITQSPKYLFRKEGQNVTLSCEQNLNHDAMYWYRQDPGQGLRLIYYSQIVNDFQKGDIAEGYSVSREKKESFPLTVTSAQKNPTAFYLCASSIILSAGDRGEQFFGPGTRLTVL.

The gene calls are TRBV2 and TRBJ2-5; D is undetermined. CDR1 SNHLY and CDR2 FYNNEI come from the germline V gene. Trimming stripped 9 bases from V and 5 bases from J, with 16 bases between. The CDR3 is 13 amino acids. CDR3 region: CASARQPGETQYF. In DNA, the CDR3 is TGTGCCAGTGCAAGGCAGCCCGGGGAGACCCAGTACTTC.

This clone showed up just once. The rearrangement uses TRBV5-1 and TRBJ1-6; possibly TRBD1 for D (5 bases). CDR1 is SGHRS and CDR2 is YFSETQ in the germline V gene. V was trimmed by 4 bases and J by 7 bases, leaving 12 bases between them. The CDR3 runs to 14 residues. CDR3 nucleotide sequence: TGCGCCAGCAGCGGCGAGACAGTCAATTCACCCCTCCACTTT. This gives the protein CASSGETVNSPLHF.

This clone was detected once. CDR3: CASSYSAGTRGGYTF. CDR3 nucleotide sequence: TGTGCCAGCAGTTACTCGGCAGGGACTCGGGGAGGCTACACCTTC. The chain uses TRBV6-6 and TRBJ1-2; TRBD1 might be the D (5 bases). Between the trimmed V and J ends, which lost 0 bases and 8 bases, there was a span of 16 bases. The CDR3 runs to 15 residues. The germline gives CDR1 MNHNY, CDR2 SVGAGI (reference sequence).

The table lists this clone with a count of one. This rearrangement joins TRBV13 to TRBJ1-1; 7 bases are shared with TRBD1. Germline CDR1 and CDR2: PRHDT and FYEKMQ (reference sequence). The ends lost 3 bases at V and 5 bases at J; junction bases unmatched: 6. The CDR3 covers 14 residues. This chain's CDR3 is CASSFLNRGTEAFF. DNA of the CDR3: TGTGCCAGCAGCTTTCTCAACAGGGGAACTGAAGCTTTCTTT.

This clone occurred many times. The J gene is TRBJ2-2, the V gene TRBV4-1; 9 bases agree with TRBD2. CDR3 size: 17 residues. Losses at the gene ends were 6 bases for V and 0 bases for J; bases not matched to a gene: 8. Germline V gene lookup returns CDR1 MGHRA and CDR2 YSYEKL. The CDR3 DNA sequence: TGCGCCAGCAGGGCGAGCGGGGGGATACCGAACACCGGGGAGCTGTTTTTT. This translates into CASRASGGIPNTGELFF.

The gene calls are TRBV2 and TRBJ1-4; TRBD1 agrees at 8 bases. The germline CDR1 and CDR2 sequences are SNHLY and FYNNEI. Unmatched junction bases numbered 2, after V lost 2 bases and J lost 3 bases. The CDR3 spans 15 residues. The CDR3 loop reads CASSEQGAPNEKLFF. CDR3 sequence (DNA): TGTGCCAGCAGTGAACAGGGGGCTCCTAATGAAAAACTGTTTTTT.

This rearrangement joins TRBV18 to TRBJ1-5; 8 bases fit TRBD1. V shed 6 bases, J shed 0 bases, and the junction held 7 bases outside the gene matches. CDR3 length equals 16 residues. The germline CDR1 and CDR2 sequences are KGHSH and LQKENI. Here the CDR3 DNA reads TGTGCCAGCTCGCTATCGACAGGGGTTAGCAATCAGCCCCAGCATTTT. It specifies CASSLSTGVSNQPQHF.

This clone was recorded only once. The chain uses TRBV4-2 and TRBJ1-1, with TRBD1 matching over 11 bases. Looked up from germline, CDR1 is LGHNA and CDR2 is YNFKEQ. The CDR3 spans 13 residues. After removal of 11 bases from V and 4 bases from J, the junction contained 6 bases not matched to a gene. The CDR3 nucleotides are TGTGCCTCCTCCGGGACAGGGGGCACTGAAGCTTTCTTT. It codes for CASSGTGGTEAFF.

V is TRBV5-1 and J is TRBJ1-6; the D gene is possibly TRBD1 (6 bases). The CDR3 contains 16 residues. CDR1 and CDR2 (germline): SGHRS, YFSETQ. The ends were cut back, 0 bases at V and 4 bases at J, with 11 bases in the middle. In nucleotides, the CDR3 is TGCGCCAGCAGCTTGGGGTCGACAGGATATAATTCACCCCTCCACTTT. It codes for CASSLGSTGYNSPLHF.

The chain is built from TRBV28 and TRBJ1-3, with 8 bases lining up with TRBD1. The CDR3 extends over 15 amino acids. J gave up 3 bases and V 5 bases, and 6 bases lay outside the gene matches. Germline-derived CDR1 and CDR2 are MDHEN and SYDVKM. CDR3 region: CASSAWTGFGNTIYF. DNA of the CDR3: TGTGCCAGCAGTGCATGGACAGGGTTTGGAAACACCATATATTTT.

The V gene is TRBV6-5, the J gene TRBJ1-4; 8 bases align to TRBD1. Trimming at V came to 4 bases and at J to 8 bases, leaving 12 bases not matched to a gene. Germline assignment: CDR1 MNHEY and CDR2 SVGAGI. The CDR3 loop spans 16 amino acids. CDR3 protein: CASSSPGTGSREKLFF. The CDR3 nucleotides are TGTGCCAGCAGTTCCCCCGGGACAGGTTCGAGGGAAAAACTGTTTTTT.

This rearrangement joins TRBV2 to TRBJ2-6, with 7 bases lining up with TRBD1. With 10 bases clipped from V and 0 bases from J, the junction kept 9 bases outside the gene matches. Germline CDR1 is SNHLY and CDR2 is FYNNEI. This CDR3 spans 16 amino acids. The CDR3 here is CAKTGHSDSGANVLTF. The CDR3 region has the DNA TGTGCCAAGACAGGGCACTCAGACTCTGGGGCCAACGTCCTGACTTTC. The full variable domain, in which reference TRBV2 and TRBJ2-6 provide the parts outside the CDR3, is EPEVTQTPSHQVTQMGQEVILRCVPISNHLYFYWYRQILGQKVEFLVSFYNNEISEKSEIFDDQFSVERPDGSNFTLKIRSTKLEDSAMYFCAKTGHSDSGANVLTFGAGSRLTVL.

Only one count was recorded for this clone. This chain uses TRBV4-1 with TRBJ2-7, with 7 bases identical to TRBD2. With 1 base clipped from V and 2 bases from J, the junction kept 8 bases outside the gene matches. The germline V gene has CDR1 MGHRA and CDR2 YSYEKL. The CDR3 covers 16 residues. The CDR3: CASSQVVPGGAYEQYF. The DNA for the CDR3 is TGCGCCAGCAGCCAAGTCGTCCCGGGGGGTGCCTACGAGCAGTACTTC.

The rearrangement uses TRBV29-1 and TRBJ2-7; the match to TRBD1 covers 8 bases. The CDR3 loop spans 13 amino acids. With V trimmed by 3 bases and J by 5 bases, 6 bases remained unmatched. Germline CDR1 SQVTM, CDR2 ANQGSEA. The CDR3 is CSVDGSGGDEQYF. The CDR3 coding sequence is TGCAGCGTTGATGGTTCAGGGGGCGACGAGCAGTACTTC.

This chain connects TRBV4-2 to TRBJ2-3; TRBD2 agrees at 12 bases. Germline CDR1 is LGHNA and CDR2 is YNFKEQ. V shed 1 base, J shed 4 bases, and the junction held 9 bases outside the gene matches. The CDR3 totals 18 residues. CDR3 nucleotide sequence: TGTGCCAGCAGCCAAGGTCCGACTAGCGGGGGTTTACCAGATACGCAGTATTTT. Its protein is CASSQGPTSGGLPDTQYF.

CDR3 region: CAISEPGRTVSNYGYTF. DNA for the CDR3: TGTGCCATCAGTGAGCCGGGACGGACAGTGTCAAACTATGGCTACACCTTC. V gene TRBV10-3 combines with J gene TRBJ1-2, with a weak D call TRBD1 (6 bases). The CDR3 is 17 residues long. Trimming shortened V by 2 bases and J by 2 bases, and 18 bases separated the two germline ends. Germline V gene sequence: CDR1 ENHRY, CDR2 SYGVKD.

The rearrangement links TRBV9 to TRBJ2-1; TRBD2 might be the D (5 bases). The CDR3 sequence is 15 residues long. Germline V gene lookup returns CDR1 SGDLS and CDR2 YYNGEE. Between the trimmed V and J ends, which lost 3 bases and 7 bases, there was a span of 17 bases. The CDR3, as DNA: TGTGCCAGCAGCGAGGACCACGGGGTTTGGAATGAGCAGTTCTTC. This encodes CASSEDHGVWNEQFF.

J is TRBJ1-3 and V is TRBV9; D unclear. This CDR3 has 16 residues. Germline-derived CDR1 and CDR2 are SGDLS and YYNGEE. V was clipped by 3 bases and J by 1 base, with 14 bases between them. CDR3 sequence: CASSGRLGGSGNTIYF. For the CDR3, the DNA is TGTGCCAGCAGCGGACGGCTAGGAGGATCTGGAAACACCATATATTTT.